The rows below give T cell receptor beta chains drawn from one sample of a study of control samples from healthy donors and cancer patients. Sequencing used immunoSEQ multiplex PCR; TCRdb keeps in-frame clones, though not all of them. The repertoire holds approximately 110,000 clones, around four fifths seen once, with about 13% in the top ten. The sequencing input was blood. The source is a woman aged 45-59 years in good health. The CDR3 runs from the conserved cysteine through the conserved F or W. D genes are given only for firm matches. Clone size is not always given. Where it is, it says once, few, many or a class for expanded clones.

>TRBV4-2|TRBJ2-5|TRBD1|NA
TGTGCCAGCAGCCAAGCCCCGGGGACAGGGGAAGAGACCCAGTACTTC
CASSQAPGTGEETQYF
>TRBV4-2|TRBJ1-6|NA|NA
TGTGCCAGCAGCTCCCGACAGTCCAATTCACCCCTCCACTTT
CASSSRQSNSPLHF
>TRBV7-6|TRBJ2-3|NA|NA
TGTGCCAGCAGCCAATCTAATACGCAGTATTTT
CASSQSNTQYF
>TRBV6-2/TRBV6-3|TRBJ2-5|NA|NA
TGTGCCAGCAGTTACAGTCATAACTTAGGGGAGACCCAGTACTTC
CASSYSHNLGETQYF
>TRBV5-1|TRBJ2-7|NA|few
TGCGCCAGCAGCTTGGGCCGGAGCTCCTACGAGCAGTACTTC
CASSLGRSSYEQYF
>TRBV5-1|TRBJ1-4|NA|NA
TGCGCCAGCAGCTTTCGGACAGACGAACAACTGTTTTTT
CASSFRTDEQLFF
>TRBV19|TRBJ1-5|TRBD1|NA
TGTGCCAGTAGTAAAGACAGGGTCGGGCCTTCCGGGTGGCAGCCCCAGCATTTT
CASSKDRVGPSGWQPQHF
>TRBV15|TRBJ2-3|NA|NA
TGTGCCACCAGCAGAGATGTGCGTGACACAACAGTCGATACGCAGTATTTT
CATSRDVRDTTVDTQYF
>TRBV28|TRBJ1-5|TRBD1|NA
TGTGCCAGCAGGGATCGACAGGGGTATCAGCCCCAGCATTTT
CASRDRQGYQPQHF
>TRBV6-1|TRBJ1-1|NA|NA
TGTGCCAGCAGTGAAATGGCTGAAGCTTTCTTT
CASSEMAEAFF
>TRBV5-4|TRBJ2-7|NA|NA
TGTGCCAGCAGCTTGGTAGGGTCCCGCGAGCAGTACTTC
CASSLVGSREQYF
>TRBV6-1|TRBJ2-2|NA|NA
TGTGCCAGCAGTGAAGCAACCGTCAACACCGGGGAGCTGTTTTTT
CASSEATVNTGELFF
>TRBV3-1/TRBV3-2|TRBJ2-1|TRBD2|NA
TGTGCCAGCAGCCCCCTCCTAGCGGAGTCGTACAATGAGCAGTTCTTC
CASSPLLAESYNEQFF
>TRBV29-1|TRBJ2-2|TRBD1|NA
TGCAGCGCCGAGTTCCGGGACAGCACGAACACCGGGGAGCTGTTTTTT
CSAEFRDSTNTGELFF
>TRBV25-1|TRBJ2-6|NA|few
TGTGCCAGCAGTGGTGATAGGGGTTTCCTTTCTGGGGCCAACGTCCTGACTTTC
CASSGDRGFLSGANVLTF
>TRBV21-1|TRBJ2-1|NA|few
TGTGCCAGCAGAAAAGGGGGAGGGGTGACTAGCGGGAAAGCCTACAATGAGCAGTTCTTC
CASRKGGGVTSGKAYNEQFF
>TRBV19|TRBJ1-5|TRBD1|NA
TGTGCCAGTAGGAGACAGGGAGAGGGGCAGAATCAGCCCCAGCATTTT
CASRRQGEGQNQPQHF
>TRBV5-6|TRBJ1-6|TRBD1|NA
TGTGCCAGCAGCTTGGGGACAGGTAATTCACCCCTCCACTTT
CASSLGTGNSPLHF
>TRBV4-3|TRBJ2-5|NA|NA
TGCGCCAGCAGCCAAGATCGAGGGATCCAAGAGACCCAGTACTTC
CASSQDRGIQETQYF
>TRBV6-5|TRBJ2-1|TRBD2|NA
TGTGCCAGCAGAAGGGCGGGAGTCTCCTACAATGAGCAGTTCTTC
CASRRAGVSYNEQFF
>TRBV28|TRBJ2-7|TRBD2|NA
TGTGCCAGCAGGTTTCCTAGCGGGACGAACTCCTACGAGCAGTACTTC
CASRFPSGTNSYEQYF
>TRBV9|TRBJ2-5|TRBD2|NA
TGTGCCAGCAGCGTGGGCGGGGGGATAGAGACCCAGTACTTC
CASSVGGGIETQYF